Listed below are T cell receptor beta chains from one sample, sequenced in a study of cytomegalovirus exposure and HLA in healthy donors. Measured with immunoSEQ multiplex PCR; TCRdb has only the in-frame clones, and not every one. The sample lists 100,000 or so clones, about 74% occurring once. Sequenced input: PBMCs. These receptors all stem from a male donor in good health and CMV-seropositive. CDR3s include the opening cysteine and the closing phenylalanine or tryptophan. The D gene is left open where the match is weak. Size values are once, few and many counts, or a class for expanded clones, and some rows have none.

CDR3 protein: CASSPAVNSYEQYF; CDR3 DNA: TGTGCCAGCTCACCGGCCGTAAATTCCTACGAGCAGTACTTC; clone size: .; V gene: TRBV18; J gene: TRBJ2-7; D gene: .; CDR3 length: 14
CDR3 protein: CASSPLGGNTEAFF; CDR3 DNA: TGTGCCAGCAGCCCTCTGGGGGGTAACACTGAAGCTTTCTTT; clone size: .; V gene: TRBV7-3; J gene: TRBJ1-1; D gene: .; CDR3 length: 14
CDR3 protein: CASSSRLAGGRSGELFF; CDR3 DNA: TGTGCCAGCAGCTCACGACTAGCGGGAGGGAGGTCCGGGGAGCTGTTTTTT; clone size: .; V gene: TRBV7-8; J gene: TRBJ2-2; D gene: TRBD2; CDR3 length: 17
CDR3 protein: CASSIHSQTGIETQYF; CDR3 DNA: TGTGCCAGTAGTATACATTCCCAGACAGGGATCGAGACCCAGTACTTC; clone size: few; V gene: TRBV19; J gene: TRBJ2-5; D gene: TRBD1; CDR3 length: 16
CDR3 protein: CASSPPPDTGELFF; CDR3 DNA: TGTGCCAGCAGCCCCCCACCGGACACCGGGGAGCTGTTTTTT; clone size: .; V gene: TRBV11-2; J gene: TRBJ2-2; D gene: .; CDR3 length: 14
CDR3 protein: CASSVGGVEGNEKLFF; CDR3 DNA: TGTGCCAGCAGCGTAGGGGGGGTCGAGGGGAATGAAAAACTGTTTTTT; clone size: .; V gene: TRBV9; J gene: TRBJ1-4; D gene: .; CDR3 length: 16
CDR3 protein: CASSLDPLKNIQYF; CDR3 DNA: TGTGCCAGCAGCTTGGATCCCCTTAAAAACATTCAGTACTTC; clone size: .; V gene: TRBV5-4; J gene: TRBJ2-4; D gene: .; CDR3 length: 14
CDR3 protein: CASTRGGKTGELFF; CDR3 DNA: TGTGCCAGCACGCGGGGGGGTAAAACCGGGGAGCTGTTTTTT; clone size: .; V gene: TRBV7-2; J gene: TRBJ2-2; D gene: TRBD2; CDR3 length: 14
CDR3 protein: CASSPTGTGITEAFF; CDR3 DNA: TGTGCCAGCAGTCCCACCGGGACAGGGATCACTGAAGCTTTCTTT; clone size: .; V gene: TRBV2; J gene: TRBJ1-1; D gene: TRBD1; CDR3 length: 15
CDR3 protein: CAISEYVRGGYTF; CDR3 DNA: TGTGCCATCAGTGAGTACGTCCGGGGTGGCTACACCTTC; clone size: .; V gene: TRBV10-3; J gene: TRBJ1-2; D gene: .; CDR3 length: 13
CDR3 protein: CSVSSDGNGDEQFF; CDR3 DNA: TGCAGCGTAAGTAGCGACGGGAATGGCGATGAGCAGTTCTTC; clone size: .; V gene: TRBV29-1; J gene: TRBJ2-1; D gene: .; CDR3 length: 14
CDR3 protein: CASSYSNSQGQETQYF; CDR3 DNA: TGTGCCAGCAGTTACTCGAATAGTCAGGGTCAAGAGACCCAGTACTTC; clone size: .; V gene: TRBV6-5; J gene: TRBJ2-5; D gene: .; CDR3 length: 16
CDR3 protein: CASRSVREQFF; CDR3 DNA: TGTGCCAGCAGGAGTGTCCGGGAGCAGTTCTTC; clone size: .; V gene: TRBV6-5; J gene: TRBJ2-1; D gene: .; CDR3 length: 11
CDR3 protein: CAYGTGVDTEAFF; CDR3 DNA: TGTGCCTATGGGACAGGGGTTGACACTGAAGCTTTCTTT; clone size: .; V gene: TRBV30; J gene: TRBJ1-1; D gene: TRBD1; CDR3 length: 13